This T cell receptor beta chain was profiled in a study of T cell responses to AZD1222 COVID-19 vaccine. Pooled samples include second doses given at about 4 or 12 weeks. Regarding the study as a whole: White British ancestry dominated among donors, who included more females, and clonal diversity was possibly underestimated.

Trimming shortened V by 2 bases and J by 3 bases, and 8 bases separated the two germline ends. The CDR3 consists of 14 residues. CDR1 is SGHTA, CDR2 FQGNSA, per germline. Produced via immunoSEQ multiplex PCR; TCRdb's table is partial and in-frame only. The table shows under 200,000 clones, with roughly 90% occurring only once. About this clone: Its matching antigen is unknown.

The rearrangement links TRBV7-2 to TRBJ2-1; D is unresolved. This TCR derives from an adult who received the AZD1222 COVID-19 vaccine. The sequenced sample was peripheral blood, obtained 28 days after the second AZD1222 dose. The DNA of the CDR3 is TGTGCCAGCAGCTTATCTGCTAGCTACAATGAGCAGTTCTTC. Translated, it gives CASSLSASYNEQFF.